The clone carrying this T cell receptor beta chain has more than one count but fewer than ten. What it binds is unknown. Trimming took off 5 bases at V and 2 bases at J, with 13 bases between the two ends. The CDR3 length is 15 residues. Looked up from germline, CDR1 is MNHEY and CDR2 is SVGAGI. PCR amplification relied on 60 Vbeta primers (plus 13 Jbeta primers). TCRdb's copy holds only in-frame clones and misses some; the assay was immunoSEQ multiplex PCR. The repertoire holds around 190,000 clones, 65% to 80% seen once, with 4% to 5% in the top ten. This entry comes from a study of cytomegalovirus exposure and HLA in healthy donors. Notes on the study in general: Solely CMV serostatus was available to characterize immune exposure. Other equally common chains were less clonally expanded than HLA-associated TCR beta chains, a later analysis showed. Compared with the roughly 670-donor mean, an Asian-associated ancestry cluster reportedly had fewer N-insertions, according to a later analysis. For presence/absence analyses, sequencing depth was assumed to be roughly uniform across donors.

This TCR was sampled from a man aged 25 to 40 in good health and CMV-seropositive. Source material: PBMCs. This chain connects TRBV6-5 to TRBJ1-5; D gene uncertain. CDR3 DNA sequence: TGTGCCAGCAGTACCCGGGGTGTAGGCAATCAGCCCCAGCATTTT. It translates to CASSTRGVGNQPQHF.